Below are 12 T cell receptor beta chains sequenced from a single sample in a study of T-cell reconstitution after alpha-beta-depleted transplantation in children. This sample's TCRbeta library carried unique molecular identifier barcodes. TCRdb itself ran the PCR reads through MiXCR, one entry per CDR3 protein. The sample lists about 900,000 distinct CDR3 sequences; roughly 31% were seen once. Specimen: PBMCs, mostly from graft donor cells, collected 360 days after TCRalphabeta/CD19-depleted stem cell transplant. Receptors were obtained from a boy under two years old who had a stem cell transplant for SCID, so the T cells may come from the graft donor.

The CDR3 DNA is TGCGCCAGCAGCCCCGGGACTATCACAGATACGCAGTATTTT. As protein: CASSPGTITDTQYF. The chain links TRBV5-1 to TRBJ2-3; the match to TRBD2 covers 7 bases. The CDR3 extends over 14 amino acids. The V gene end was trimmed by 4 bases and the J gene end by 2 bases; junction bases not matched to a gene: 4. Per the germline V gene, CDR1 is SGHRS and CDR2 is YFSETQ.

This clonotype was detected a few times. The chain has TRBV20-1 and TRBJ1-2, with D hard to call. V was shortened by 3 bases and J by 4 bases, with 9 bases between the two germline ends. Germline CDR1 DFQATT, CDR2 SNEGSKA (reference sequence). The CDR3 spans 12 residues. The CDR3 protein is CSASAGSYGYTF. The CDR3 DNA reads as TGCAGTGCTAGCGCAGGAAGCTATGGCTACACCTTC.

The CDR3 sequence: CASSLSAGVGSYEQYF. The CDR3 DNA sequence: TGTGCCAGCAGCTTGTCCGCGGGCGTAGGATCCTACGAGCAGTACTTC. The chain combines TRBV5-5 with TRBJ2-7; D is possibly TRBD2 (5 bases). Germline V gene sequence: CDR1 SGHKS, CDR2 YYEKEE (reference sequence). CDR3 length equals 16 residues. V was pared by 1 base and J by 1 base, with 15 bases between.

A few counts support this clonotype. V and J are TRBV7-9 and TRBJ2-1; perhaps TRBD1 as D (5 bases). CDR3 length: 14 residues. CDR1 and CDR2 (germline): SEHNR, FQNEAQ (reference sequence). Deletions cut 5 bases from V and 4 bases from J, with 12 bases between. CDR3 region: CASSQENRYNEQFF. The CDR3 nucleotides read TGTGCCAGCAGCCAGGAAAACAGGTACAATGAGCAGTTCTTC.

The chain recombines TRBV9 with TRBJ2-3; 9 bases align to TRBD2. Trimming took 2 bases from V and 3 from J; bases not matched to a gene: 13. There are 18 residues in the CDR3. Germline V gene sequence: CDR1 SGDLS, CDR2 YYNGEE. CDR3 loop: CASSVGGWGGGATDTQYF. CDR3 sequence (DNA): TGTGCCAGCAGCGTTGGGGGCTGGGGCGGGGGGGCAACAGATACGCAGTATTTT.

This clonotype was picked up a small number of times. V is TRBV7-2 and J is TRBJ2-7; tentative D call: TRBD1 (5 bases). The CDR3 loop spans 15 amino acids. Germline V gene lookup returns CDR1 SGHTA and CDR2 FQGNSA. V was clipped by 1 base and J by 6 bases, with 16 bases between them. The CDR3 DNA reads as TGTGCCAGCAGCTTAGATGGGGCGTGGCCTCTCGAGCAGTACTTC. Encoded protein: CASSLDGAWPLEQYF.

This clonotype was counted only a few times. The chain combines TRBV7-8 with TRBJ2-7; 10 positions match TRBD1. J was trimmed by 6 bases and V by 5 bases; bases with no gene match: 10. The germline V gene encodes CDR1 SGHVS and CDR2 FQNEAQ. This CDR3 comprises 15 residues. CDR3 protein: CASSPRGTGASEQYF. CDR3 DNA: TGTGCCAGCAGCCCGAGGGGGACAGGGGCGTCCGAGCAGTACTTC.

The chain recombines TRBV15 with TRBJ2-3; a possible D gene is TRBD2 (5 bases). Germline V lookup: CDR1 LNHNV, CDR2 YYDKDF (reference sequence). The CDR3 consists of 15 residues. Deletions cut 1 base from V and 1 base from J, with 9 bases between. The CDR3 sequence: CATSRGFGGTDTQYF. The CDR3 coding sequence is TGTGCCACCAGCAGAGGCTTCGGGGGCACAGATACGCAGTATTTT.

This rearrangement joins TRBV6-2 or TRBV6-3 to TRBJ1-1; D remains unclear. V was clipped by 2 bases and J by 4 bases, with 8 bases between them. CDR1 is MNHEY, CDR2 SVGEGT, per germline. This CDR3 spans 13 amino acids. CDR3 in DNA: TGTGCCAGCAGTTACAGGCGCGGCACTGAAGCTTTCTTT. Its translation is CASSYRRGTEAFF.

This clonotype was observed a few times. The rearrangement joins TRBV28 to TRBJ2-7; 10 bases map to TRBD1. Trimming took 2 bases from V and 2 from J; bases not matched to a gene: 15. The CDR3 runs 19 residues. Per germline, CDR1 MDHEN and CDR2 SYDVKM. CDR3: CASSLPETERDRGTYEQYF. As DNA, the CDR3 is TGTGCCAGCAGTTTACCAGAGACCGAGCGGGACAGGGGAACCTACGAGCAGTACTTC.

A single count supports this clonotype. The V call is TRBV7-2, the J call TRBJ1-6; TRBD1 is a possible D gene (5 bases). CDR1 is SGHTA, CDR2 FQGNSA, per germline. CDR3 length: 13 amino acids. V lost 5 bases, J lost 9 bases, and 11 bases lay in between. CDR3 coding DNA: TGTGCCAGCAGCCCGGGGGGGGTTTCACCCCTCCACTTT. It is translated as CASSPGGVSPLHF.

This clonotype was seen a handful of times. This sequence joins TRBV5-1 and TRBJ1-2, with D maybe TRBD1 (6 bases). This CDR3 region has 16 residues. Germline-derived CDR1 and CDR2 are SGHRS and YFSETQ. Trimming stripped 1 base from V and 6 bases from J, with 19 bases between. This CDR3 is CASSLRGDGGAHGYTF. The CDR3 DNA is TGCGCCAGCAGCTTGCGCGGGGACGGGGGCGCCCATGGCTACACCTTC.